This TCR beta chain was captured in a study of T-cell reconstitution after alpha-beta-depleted transplantation in children. Molecular barcoding with unique molecular identifiers was used for the TCRbeta library. One entry per CDR3 protein results from TCRdb running MiXCR on the PCR reads. This sample has 530,000 or so distinct CDR3 sequences, with roughly 27% found just once. The CDR3 has 16 amino acids. Germline-derived CDR1 and CDR2 are SGHRS and YFSETQ. V lost 1 base to trimming and J lost 6 bases; unmatched junction nucleotides: 3. Study results and caveats: The origin of high day-60 TCRbeta diversity in some patients lay in surviving recipient T cells and thymic progenitors. T-cell counts and diversity at one year following transplant were attributed mainly to newly produced T cells.

As for this clonotype: Its antigen is not known.

The sequence was obtained from a boy under two years old with Wiskott-Aldrich syndrome, due to receive a stem cell transplant. V usage is TRBV5-1 and J usage is TRBJ2-1; the match to TRBD2 covers 14 bases. Sequences were derived from PBMCs, sampled before TCRalphabeta/CD19-depleted stem cell transplant. The CDR3 nucleotides are TGCGCCAGCAGCTTGTTGGGACTAGCGGGAGCCAATGAGCAGTTCTTC. This translates into CASSLLGLAGANEQFF.